This TCR beta chain was recorded in a study of cytomegalovirus exposure and HLA in healthy donors. V lost 5 bases and J lost 8; bases outside the gene matches: 11. Germline V gene data show CDR1 as SGHVS and CDR2 as FQNEAQ. This CDR3 spans 16 amino acids. Study-level points and caveats: Most CMV-associated TCR beta chains appeared HLA-restricted in a later analysis.

Primers: 60 Vbeta forward and 13 Jbeta reverse. Repertoires were generated with immunoSEQ multiplex PCR, while TCRdb's copy carries only in-frame clones and drops some. The sample has about 140,000 clones, about four fifths seen once. As regards this clone: Its target is not known.

Healthy bone marrow donors made up the donors. The sample taken for sequencing was PBMCs. The receptor comes from a young man in good health and CMV-seropositive. This chain uses TRBV7-8 with TRBJ1-4; TRBD1 matches at 10 bases. The CDR3 nucleotides are TGTGCCAGCAGCCCAAGGACAGGGGGTAGAAGGGAAAAACTGTTTTTT. Translated, it gives CASSPRTGGRREKLFF. The whole variable domain, remainder taken from reference TRBV7-8 and TRBJ1-4, is GAGVSQSPRYKVAKRGQDVALRCDPISGHVSLFWYQQALGQGPEFLTYFQNEAQLDKSGLPSDRFFAERPEGSVSTLKIQRTQQEDSAVYLCASSPRTGGRREKLFFGSGTQLSVL.